Shown below are 26 T cell receptor beta chains from a single sample sequenced in a study of PD-1 blockade in classical Hodgkin lymphoma (TCRdb year 2020). The time point label for this specimen denotes: cycle 2 day 1 (C2D1) of nivolumab. Every trial patient had relapsed following autologous stem cell transplantation, and prior brentuximab vedotin exposure was what differed among cohorts A, B and C. The library was prepared using the immunoSEQ multiplex PCR assay. Here the immuneACCESS table is served through TCRdb, limited to in-frame sequences with V and J called. Missing clones are a known gap in these copies; in checked studies unresolved V genes cover under half, and the rest lacks a known reason. This sample lists tens of thousands of clones; roughly 87% were detected once. Roughly 10% of the sample is held by the ten biggest clonotypes. The source was peripheral blood mononuclear cells (PBMCs), collected before the second cycle of nivolumab. All receptors derive from a human donor with classical Hodgkin lymphoma.

The rearrangement uses TRBV5-1 and TRBJ2-4, with a weak D call TRBD2 (6 bases). Trimming took off 5 bases at V and 8 bases at J, with 17 bases between the two ends. This CDR3 region has 14 residues. CDR1 SGHRS and CDR2 YFSETQ come from the germline V gene. In nucleotides, the CDR3 is TGCGCCAGCAGGTGGGTGGAGGGAGAGGACATTCAGTACTTC. Protein sequence: CASRWVEGEDIQYF.

This chain uses TRBV19 with TRBJ2-7; TRBD1 might be the D (5 bases). The V and J ends lost 6 bases and 1 base respectively, with 10 bases between them. The germline gives CDR1 LNHDA, CDR2 SQIVND (reference sequence). This CDR3 has 13 residues. This chain's CDR3 is CASSLRVSYEQYF. CDR3 coding DNA: TGTGCCAGTAGCCTCAGGGTTTCCTACGAGCAGTACTTC. The variable domain in full, completed from reference TRBV19 and TRBJ2-7, reads DGGITQSPKYLFRKEGQNVTLSCEQNLNHDAMYWYRQDPGQGLRLIYYSQIVNDFQKGDIAEGYSVSREKKESFPLTVTSAQKNPTAFYLCASSLRVSYEQYFGPGTRLTVT.

The chain joins TRBV7-3 to TRBJ2-5; possibly TRBD2 for D (6 bases). Per germline, CDR1 SGHTA and CDR2 FQGTGA. This CDR3 is 14 amino acids long. Trimming pared 1 base from V and 5 bases from J, leaving 11 bases between. Here the CDR3 reads CASSLKGGTETQYF. CDR3 coding DNA: TGTGCCAGCAGCTTAAAGGGAGGAACGGAGACCCAGTACTTC.

The chain has TRBV27 and TRBJ2-7, with D possibly matching TRBD1 (6 bases). The ends were cut back, 7 bases at V and 3 bases at J, with 19 bases in the middle. Germline V gene sequence: CDR1 MNHEY, CDR2 SMNVEV (reference sequence). The length of the CDR3 is 15 residues. CDR3 sequence reads: CASTLTGTISYEQYF. As DNA, the CDR3 is TGTGCCAGCACACTCACAGGGACCATAAGCTACGAGCAGTACTTC.

The DNA of the CDR3 is TGTGCCAGCAGCTTGGCAGGGTTGGGGGCCAAAAACATTCAGTACTTC. Residues: CASSLAGLGAKNIQYF. This chain links TRBV5-4 with TRBJ2-4, with a weak D call TRBD1 (5 bases). Trimming cost V 0 bases and J 1 base, with 11 bases left between them. CDR1 and CDR2 from the germline V gene are SGHNT and YYREEE (reference sequence). The CDR3 has 16 amino acids.

The J gene is TRBJ2-1, the V gene TRBV13; tentatively, D is TRBD1 (6 bases). Germline CDR1 reads PRHDT; CDR2 reads FYEKMQ (reference sequence). V gave up 5 bases and J gave up 7 bases, with 15 bases separating them. This CDR3 contains 14 residues. CDR3 amino acids: CASSLPTGLNEQFF. CDR3 DNA sequence: TGTGCCAGCAGCCTACCCACAGGGTTAAATGAGCAGTTCTTC.

CDR3 region: CAITPPGTGGGYTF. The CDR3 nucleotides are TGTGCCATCACCCCACCCGGGACAGGGGGAGGCTACACCTTC. This chain uses TRBV10-3 with TRBJ1-2; 11 bases line up with TRBD1. With V trimmed by 7 bases and J by 8 bases, 9 bases remained unmatched. CDR3 length: 14 amino acids. The V gene's germline CDR1 is ENHRY and CDR2 SYGVKD.

The chain carries TRBV11-2 and TRBJ1-1, with TRBD1 matching 8 bases. CDR3 size: 16 residues. The V segment lost 5 bases and the J segment 1 base; nucleotides outside the gene matches: 9. Germline values: CDR1 SGHAT, CDR2 FQNNGV. CDR3 residues: CASSITRTGKNTEAFF. The CDR3 bases are TGTGCCAGCAGCATCACACGGACAGGGAAGAACACTGAAGCTTTCTTT.

The chain carries TRBV4-1 and TRBJ1-6; possibly TRBD1 for D (6 bases). CDR1 and CDR2 from the germline V gene are MGHRA and YSYEKL. The CDR3 is made up of 14 amino acids. Trimming took 3 bases from V and 10 from J, leaving 13 bases between them. The CDR3 DNA is TGCGCCAGCAGCCAGCCAACAGGGAGATCACCCCTCCACTTT. Residues: CASSQPTGRSPLHF.

The V call is TRBV11-2, the J call TRBJ2-7; perhaps TRBD1 as D (6 bases). The V end lost 5 bases, the J end lost 2 bases, and 13 bases lay between the germline ends. CDR3 length: 14 residues. Germline loops: CDR1 SGHAT, CDR2 FQNNGV. The CDR3 nucleotides are TGTGCCAGCAGCCAAGATAGGGACACCTACGAGCAGTACTTC. This sequence encodes CASSQDRDTYEQYF.

This chain connects TRBV28 to TRBJ1-6, with TRBD1 matching over 11 bases. The ends lost 3 bases at V and 6 bases at J; junction bases unmatched: 4. This CDR3 is built from 16 residues. Germline values: CDR1 MDHEN, CDR2 SYDVKM. The CDR3 DNA is TGTGCCAGCAGTTTGGGACAGGGGGTACTTAATTCACCCCTCCACTTT. Residues: CASSLGQGVLNSPLHF.

This clone came up many times. The chain employs TRBV27 and TRBJ2-5; D might be TRBD1 or TRBD2, each matching 5 bases. Between the trimmed V and J ends, which lost 9 bases and 4 bases, there was a span of 6 bases. CDR3 length: 10 amino acids. Germline-derived CDR1 and CDR2 are MNHEY and SMNVEV (reference sequence). The CDR3 region is CARRGETQYF. In DNA, the CDR3 is TGTGCCAGGAGGGGAGAGACCCAGTACTTC.

The CDR3 here is CASSPGGIRKDEQFF. CDR3 nucleotide sequence: TGTGCCAGCAGCCCAGGAGGGATCCGTAAGGATGAGCAGTTCTTC. This chain connects TRBV7-9 to TRBJ2-1, with a possible D match to TRBD2 (6 bases). The CDR3 extends over 15 amino acids. Between the trimmed V and J ends, which lost 5 bases and 8 bases, there was a span of 19 bases. Germline V CDR1 and CDR2: SEHNR, FQNEAQ (reference sequence).

The chain uses TRBV6-5 and TRBJ2-7; D gene uncertain. The CDR3 is made up of 12 amino acids. The germline CDR1 and CDR2 sequences are MNHEY and SVGAGI. Trimming left V 5 bases short and J 6 bases short, with 11 bases between. This CDR3 is CASSAPLGEQYF. In DNA form, the CDR3 reads TGTGCCAGCAGTGCCCCTCTTGGCGAGCAGTACTTC.

The chain links TRBV4-1 to TRBJ1-2; no firm D call. The V end was cut by 1 base, the J end by 7 bases, with 4 bases between. Germline assignment: CDR1 MGHRA and CDR2 YSYEKL. This CDR3 contains 11 residues. The CDR3 DNA reads TGCGCCAGCAGCCAAGGGGGTGGCTACACCTTC. Translating gives CASSQGGGYTF.

V is TRBV7-8 and J is TRBJ2-3, with 8 bases fitting TRBD2. The CDR3 runs 15 residues. With V trimmed by 3 bases and J by 2 bases, 4 bases remained unmatched. Germline CDR1 is SGHVS and CDR2 is FQNEAQ. This CDR3 reads CASSLVGLVTDTQYF. Written as DNA, the CDR3 is TGTGCCAGCAGCTTGGTGGGACTAGTCACAGATACGCAGTATTTT.

V usage is TRBV6-5 and J usage is TRBJ2-3, with a possible D match to TRBD1 (6 bases). Germline lookup yields CDR1 MNHEY and CDR2 SVGAGI. The CDR3 covers 15 residues. V was cut by 8 bases and J by 3 bases, with 18 bases left in between. The CDR3 here is CASHSPGHLTDTQYF. For the CDR3, the DNA is TGTGCCAGCCATTCTCCGGGACACCTAACAGATACGCAGTATTTT.

The CDR3: CASSEPRDEKLFF. In DNA form, the CDR3 reads TGTGCCAGCAGTGAACCCAGGGATGAAAAACTGTTTTTT. V gene TRBV6-1 combines with J gene TRBJ1-4, with D tentatively TRBD1 (5 bases). This CDR3 has 13 residues. Germline V gives CDR1 MNHNS, CDR2 SASEGT. V dropped 2 bases and J dropped 6 bases, with 7 bases sitting between them.

The V and J genes are TRBV5-8 and TRBJ2-7, with D perhaps matching TRBD1 (7 bases). With 10 bases removed from V and 3 bases from J, the gap between germline ends came to 14 bases. Germline V lookup: CDR1 SGHTS, CDR2 YDEGEE. CDR3 size: 12 residues. CDR3 protein: CAGRQGGYEQYF. The CDR3 nucleotides are TGTGCCGGACGACAGGGAGGCTACGAGCAGTACTTC.

The chain has TRBV7-4 and TRBJ2-7; D call uncertain. The germline CDR1 and CDR2 sequences are SGHVT and SQSDAQ. The CDR3 is 14 amino acids. Deletions cut 3 bases from V and 3 bases from J, with 12 bases between. The DNA for the CDR3 is TGTGCCAGCAGCTTTATTAGTCGGTTCTACGAGCAGTACTTC. Its translation: CASSFISRFYEQYF.

The rearrangement uses TRBV5-1 and TRBJ2-1, with D unresolved. The CDR3 covers 15 residues. Germline loops: CDR1 SGHRS, CDR2 YFSETQ. V was trimmed by 2 bases and J by 0 bases, leaving 9 bases between them. The CDR3 DNA reads as TGCGCCAGCAGCTTAAGTCCCAACTCCTACAATGAGCAGTTCTTC. Protein product: CASSLSPNSYNEQFF.

The chain employs TRBV9 and TRBJ2-2; tentatively, D is TRBD1 (6 bases). Trimming removed 0 bases from V and 1 base from J, with 13 bases in between. The CDR3 contains 17 residues. Germline V gene data show CDR1 as SGDLS and CDR2 as YYNGEE. CDR3: CASSVVNLDRNTGELFF. The CDR3 DNA reads as TGTGCCAGCAGCGTAGTTAACCTGGACAGGAACACCGGGGAGCTGTTTTTT.

In regard to this clone: In the same sample, other DNA sequences code for this CDR3. This rearrangement joins TRBV5-1 to TRBJ1-1; no reliable D call. This CDR3 is 11 amino acids long. Trimming removed 0 bases at V and 10 bases at J, with 7 bases between. Germline V lookup: CDR1 SGHRS, CDR2 YFSETQ. CDR3 residues: CASSLDGRAFF. The CDR3 bases are TGCGCCAGCAGCTTGGATGGGCGAGCTTTCTTT.

The rearrangement uses TRBV29-1 and TRBJ2-3, with D possibly matching TRBD2 (7 bases). Trimming took 1 base from V and 3 from J, leaving 14 bases between them. This CDR3 spans 15 amino acids. Germline CDR1 reads SQVTM; CDR2 reads ANQGSEA. CDR3 DNA: TGCAGCGTTGAAGGAAAAGGGGGGGTAACAGATACGCAGTATTTT. This translates into CSVEGKGGVTDTQYF.

The chain employs TRBV19 and TRBJ2-7; the D call may be TRBD1 or TRBD2 (6 bases each). With 5 bases removed from V and 1 base from J, the gap between germline ends came to 21 bases. The CDR3 is made up of 17 amino acids. CDR1 and CDR2 (germline): LNHDA, SQIVND (reference sequence). CDR3 protein: CASSRAQAGGQSYEQYF. DNA for the CDR3: TGTGCCAGTAGTCGGGCCCAAGCCGGGGGCCAATCCTACGAGCAGTACTTC.

To note about this clone: An end of the junction differs from the germline gene, which may be a read error. V and J are TRBV7-9 and TRBJ1-2, with a weak D call TRBD1 (5 bases). Germline V gene data show CDR1 as SEHNR and CDR2 as FQNEAQ (reference sequence). This CDR3 has 14 residues. CDR3 in amino acids: CASSSSGTNNGYTF. The CDR3 DNA sequence: TGTGCCAGCAGCTCCAGTGGGACTAACAATGGCTACACCTTC. The whole variable domain, remainder taken from reference TRBV7-9 and TRBJ1-2, is DTGVSQNPRHKITKRGQNVTFRCDPISEHNRLYWYRQTLGQGPEFLTYFQNEAQLEKSRLLSDRFSAERPKGSFSTLEIQRTEQGDSAMYLCASSSSGTNNGYTFGSGTRLTVV.